The 5 T cell receptor beta chains below all came from one sample that was sequenced in a study of beta chain features in type 1 diabetes. Regarding the study as a whole: Patients with Type 1 diabetes showed moderately but significantly shorter TCRB CDR3s in all four CD4+ subsets.

Sequencing targeted expressed TCRB transcripts, as all isolated RNA had been reverse transcribed. Generated by immunoSEQ multiplex PCR, the TCRdb table keeps only in-frame clones and is missing some. The sample contains approximately 260,000 clones, around 21% of which appear only once. These receptors' targets are unknown. The material sequenced was naive CD4+ T cells from blood. All receptors derive from a woman in her forties with type 1 diabetes.

This clone was counted between two and nine times. The chain joins TRBV5-6 to TRBJ1-1, with D unclear. CDR1 is SGHDT and CDR2 is YYEEEE in the germline V gene. Trimming removed 3 bases from V and 8 bases from J, with 11 bases in between. CDR3 length: 12 amino acids. The CDR3 loop is CASSWREMEAFF. DNA for the CDR3: TGTGCCAGCAGCTGGCGGGAGATGGAAGCTTTCTTT.

The chain employs TRBV4-1 and TRBJ2-3, with 9 bases aligning to TRBD1. Germline assignment: CDR1 MGHRA and CDR2 YSYEKL. Trimming removed 5 bases from V and 3 bases from J; junction bases left unmatched: 3. The CDR3 spans 14 residues. The CDR3 spells CASSGTGQTDTQYF. For the CDR3, the DNA is TGCGCCAGCAGCGGGACAGGGCAAACAGATACGCAGTATTTT.

The chain is built from TRBV6-5 and TRBJ1-2; 7 nucleotides line up with TRBD1. Germline loops: CDR1 MNHEY, CDR2 SVGAGI. This CDR3 spans 15 amino acids. Trimming removed 8 bases from V and 1 base from J; junction bases left unmatched: 10. CDR3 sequence reads: CASSLATGNNYGYTF. In nucleotides, the CDR3 is TGTGCCAGCTCGCTCGCGACAGGGAATAACTATGGCTACACCTTC.

The V call is TRBV7-8, the J call TRBJ2-3; tentative D call: TRBD2 (7 bases). The V gene lost 4 bases and the J gene lost 2 bases, with 13 bases spanning the gap. The CDR3 is 15 residues long. Germline-derived CDR1 and CDR2 are SGHVS and FQNEAQ. CDR3 in DNA: TGTGCCAGCAGCTCTAGGGGGGGATCCACAGATACGCAGTATTTT. It codes for CASSSRGGSTDTQYF.

This clone was detected a few times. The chain has TRBV4-1 and TRBJ1-2, with D possibly matching TRBD1 (6 bases). The ends were cut back, 0 bases at V and 5 bases at J, with 16 bases in the middle. The CDR3 extends over 16 amino acids. Per the germline V gene, CDR1 is MGHRA and CDR2 is YSYEKL. The CDR3 reads CASSQEGTRTEYGYTF. DNA of the CDR3: TGCGCCAGCAGCCAAGAAGGTACCAGGACAGAGTATGGCTACACCTTC.